Included here is one TCR beta chain sequence, with context. Its antigen is unknown. The entry originates in a study of cytomegalovirus exposure and HLA in healthy donors. Study outcomes and limitations: The number of N-insertions in an Asian-associated ancestry cluster was reportedly below the approximately 680-donor mean in a later analysis. Only CMV serostatus was available as immune exposure information.

Primers: 60 Vbeta forward and 13 Jbeta reverse. Some clones are missing from TCRdb's copy, which holds only in-frame ones; the method was immunoSEQ multiplex PCR. The table shows roughly 180,000 clones, with about three quarters occurring only once. The CDR3 consists of 14 residues. Germline V gene lookup returns CDR1 MNHNS and CDR2 SASEGT. V shed 7 bases and J shed 4 bases, with 14 bases lying between them. The sequence derives from a female donor in good health and CMV-seronegative. The chain is built from TRBV6-1 and TRBJ2-1, with D perhaps matching TRBD1 (6 bases). What was sequenced was PBMCs. The CDR3 region is CASTEQGPYNEQFF. The CDR3 DNA sequence: TGTGCCAGCACAGAGCAGGGGCCTTACAATGAGCAGTTCTTC.